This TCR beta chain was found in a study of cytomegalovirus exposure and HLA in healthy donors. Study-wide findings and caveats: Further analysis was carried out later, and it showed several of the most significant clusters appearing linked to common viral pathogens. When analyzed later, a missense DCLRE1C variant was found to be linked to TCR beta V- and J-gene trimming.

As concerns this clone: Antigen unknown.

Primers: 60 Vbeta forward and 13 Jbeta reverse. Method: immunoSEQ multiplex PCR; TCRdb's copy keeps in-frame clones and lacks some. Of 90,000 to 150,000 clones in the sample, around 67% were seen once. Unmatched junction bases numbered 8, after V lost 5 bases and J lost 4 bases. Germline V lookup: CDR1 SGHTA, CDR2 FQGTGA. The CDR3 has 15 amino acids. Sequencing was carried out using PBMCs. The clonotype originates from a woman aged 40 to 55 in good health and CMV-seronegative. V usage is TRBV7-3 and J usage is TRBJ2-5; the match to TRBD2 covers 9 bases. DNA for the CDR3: TGTGCCAGCAGCCCTAGCGGGGTAAGGGGAGAGACCCAGTACTTC. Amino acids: CASSPSGVRGETQYF. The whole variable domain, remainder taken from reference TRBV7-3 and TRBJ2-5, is GAGVSQTPSNKVTEKGKYVELRCDPISGHTALYWYRQSLGQGPEFLIYFQGTGAADDSGLPNDRFFAVRPEGSVSTLKIQRTERGDSAVYLCASSPSGVRGETQYFGPGTRLLVL.